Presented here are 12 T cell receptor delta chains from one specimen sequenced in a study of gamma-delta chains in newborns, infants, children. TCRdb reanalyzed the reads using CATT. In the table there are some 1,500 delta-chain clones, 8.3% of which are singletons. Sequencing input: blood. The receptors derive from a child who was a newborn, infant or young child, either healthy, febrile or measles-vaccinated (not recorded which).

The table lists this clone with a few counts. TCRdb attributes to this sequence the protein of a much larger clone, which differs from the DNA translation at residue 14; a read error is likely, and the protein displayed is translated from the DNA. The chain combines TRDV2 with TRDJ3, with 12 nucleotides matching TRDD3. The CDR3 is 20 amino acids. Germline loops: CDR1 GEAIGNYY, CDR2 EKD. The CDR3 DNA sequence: TGTGCCTGTGACAAGCTAGTACTGGGGGATACTTCCTGGAACACCCGACAGATGTTTTTC. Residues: CACDKLVLGDTSWNTRQMFF.

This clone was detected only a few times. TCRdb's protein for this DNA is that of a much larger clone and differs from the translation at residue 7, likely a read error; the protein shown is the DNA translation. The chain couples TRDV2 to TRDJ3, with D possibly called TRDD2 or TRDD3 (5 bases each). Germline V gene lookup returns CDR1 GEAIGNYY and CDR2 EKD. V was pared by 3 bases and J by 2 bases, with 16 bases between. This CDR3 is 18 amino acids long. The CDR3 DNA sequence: TGTGCCTGTGACCCCCTACCGGGGGCTACCTGGGACACCCGACAGATGTTTTTC. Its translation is CACDPLPGATWDTRQMFF.

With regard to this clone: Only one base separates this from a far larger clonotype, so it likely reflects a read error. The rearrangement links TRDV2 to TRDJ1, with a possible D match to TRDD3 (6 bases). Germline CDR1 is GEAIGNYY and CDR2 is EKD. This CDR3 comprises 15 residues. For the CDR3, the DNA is TGTGCCTGTGACAACGGATACTTGTACACCGATAAACTCACCTTT. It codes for CACDNGYLYTDKLTF.

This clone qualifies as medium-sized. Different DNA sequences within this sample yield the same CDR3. The CDR3 DNA is TGTGCCTTTGTGACCTGGGGGCCGTACACCGATAAACTCATCTTT. Protein product: CAFVTWGPYTDKLIF. The chain uses TRDV3 and TRDJ1, with 7 bases identical to TRDD3. CDR1 and CDR2 (germline): TVYSNPD, GDNSRS (reference sequence). The CDR3 runs 15 residues. J lost 0 bases, V lost 2 bases, and 9 bases had no gene match.

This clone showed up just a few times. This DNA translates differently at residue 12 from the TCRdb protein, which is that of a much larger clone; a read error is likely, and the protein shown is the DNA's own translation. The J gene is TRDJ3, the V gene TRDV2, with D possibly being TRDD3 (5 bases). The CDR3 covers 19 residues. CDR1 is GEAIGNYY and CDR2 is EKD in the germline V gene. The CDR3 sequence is CACDTDRGFSSRDTRQMFF. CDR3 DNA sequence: TGTGCCTGTGACACCGACAGGGGGTTTAGCTCCAGGGACACCCGACAGATGTTTTTC.

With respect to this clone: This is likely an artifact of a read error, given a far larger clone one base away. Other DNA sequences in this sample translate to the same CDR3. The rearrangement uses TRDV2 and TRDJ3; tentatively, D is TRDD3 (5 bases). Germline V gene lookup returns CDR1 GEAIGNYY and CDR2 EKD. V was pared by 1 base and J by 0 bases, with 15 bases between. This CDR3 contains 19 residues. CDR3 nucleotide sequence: TGTGCCTGTGACACTGACAGGGGGTTTAGCTCCTGGGACACCCGACAGATGTTTTTC. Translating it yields CACDTDRGFSSWDTRQMFF.

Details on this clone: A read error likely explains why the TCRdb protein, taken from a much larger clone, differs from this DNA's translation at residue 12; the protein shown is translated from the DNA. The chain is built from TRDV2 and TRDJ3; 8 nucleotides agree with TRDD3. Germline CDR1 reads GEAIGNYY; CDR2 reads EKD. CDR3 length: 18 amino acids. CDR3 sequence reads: CACDPLLGATWYTRQMFF. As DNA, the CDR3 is TGTGCCTGTGACCCCCTACTGGGGGCTACCTGGTACACCCGACAGATGTTTTTC.

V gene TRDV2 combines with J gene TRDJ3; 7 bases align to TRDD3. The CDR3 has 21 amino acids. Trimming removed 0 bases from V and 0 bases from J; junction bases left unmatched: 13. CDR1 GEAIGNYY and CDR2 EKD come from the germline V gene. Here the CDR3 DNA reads TGTGCCTGTGACACCGGAGGGCTGGGGGTTTCCAGCTCCTGGGACACCCGACAGATGTTTTTC. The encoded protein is CACDTGGLGVSSSWDTRQMFF.

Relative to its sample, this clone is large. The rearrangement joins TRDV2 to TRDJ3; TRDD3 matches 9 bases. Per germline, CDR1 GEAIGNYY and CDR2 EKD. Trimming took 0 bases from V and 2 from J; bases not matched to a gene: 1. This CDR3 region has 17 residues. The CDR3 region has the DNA TGTGCCTGTGACACCGTGGGGGATACCTGGGACACCCGACAGATGTTTTTC. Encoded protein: CACDTVGDTWDTRQMFF.

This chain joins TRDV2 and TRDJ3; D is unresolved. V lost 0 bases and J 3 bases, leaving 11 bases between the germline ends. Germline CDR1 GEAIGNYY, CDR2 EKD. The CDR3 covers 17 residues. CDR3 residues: CACDTRGSNWDTRQMFF. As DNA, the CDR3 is TGTGCCTGTGACACCAGAGGGAGCAACTGGGACACCCGACAGATGTTTTTC.

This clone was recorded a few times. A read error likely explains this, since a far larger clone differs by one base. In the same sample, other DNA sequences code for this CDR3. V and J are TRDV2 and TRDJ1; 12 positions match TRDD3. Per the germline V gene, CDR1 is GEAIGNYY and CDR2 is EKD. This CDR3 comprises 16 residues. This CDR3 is CACDALLGDTTDKLIF. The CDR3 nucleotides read TGTGCCTGTGACGCCTTACTGGGGGATACCACCGACAAACTCATCTTT.

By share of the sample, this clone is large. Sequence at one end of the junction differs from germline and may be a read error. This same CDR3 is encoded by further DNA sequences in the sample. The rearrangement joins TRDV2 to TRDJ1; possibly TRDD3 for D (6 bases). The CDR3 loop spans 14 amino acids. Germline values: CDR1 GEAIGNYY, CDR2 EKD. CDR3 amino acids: CARDTVGDTDKLIF. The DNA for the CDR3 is TGTGCCCGTGACACCGTGGGGGACACCGATAAACTCATCTTT.